These 4 T cell receptor beta chains came from one sample sequenced in a study of cytomegalovirus exposure and HLA in healthy donors. The method was immunoSEQ multiplex PCR; TCRdb's version includes in-frame clones alone and lacks a portion of them. The sample includes fewer than 350,000 clones, around 87% of them seen just once. Sequenced material: PBMCs. The receptors were gathered from a young woman in good health and CMV-seronegative.

The rearrangement joins TRBV4-3 to TRBJ2-7, with D possibly being TRBD1 (5 bases). CDR3 length equals 15 residues. Trimming stripped 0 bases from V and 2 bases from J, with 11 bases between. Germline lookup yields CDR1 LGHNA and CDR2 YSLEER. The CDR3: CASSQEGVGTYEQYF. The DNA of the CDR3 is TGCGCCAGCAGCCAAGAAGGGGTAGGAACCTACGAGCAGTACTTC.

The chain uses TRBV19 and TRBJ1-2, with D possibly TRBD1 on 5 matching bases. V was shortened by 8 bases and J by 4 bases, with 14 bases between the two germline ends. The length of the CDR3 is 13 residues. Germline V gene sequence: CDR1 LNHDA, CDR2 SQIVND (reference sequence). CDR3 amino acids: CASSRRGTYGYTF. For the CDR3, the DNA is TGTGCCAGTTCGAGGCGGGGCACCTATGGCTACACCTTC.

This clone has just one count. The chain employs TRBV5-4 and TRBJ2-7, with 8 nucleotides matching TRBD1. V gave up 4 bases and J gave up 6 bases; unmatched junction bases: 3. The length of the CDR3 is 12 residues. The germline V gene encodes CDR1 SGHNT and CDR2 YYREEE (reference sequence). The CDR3 coding sequence is TGTGCCAGCAGCGACGACAGGGGCGAGCAGTACTTC. Encoded protein: CASSDDRGEQYF.

The V call is TRBV7-3, the J call TRBJ2-5, with 10 bases fitting TRBD2. The CDR3 spans 14 residues. Germline CDR1 reads SGHTA; CDR2 reads FQGTGA. The ends lost 5 bases at V and 5 bases at J; junction bases unmatched: 5. CDR3 loop: CASSLAGVGETQYF. The CDR3 coding sequence is TGTGCCAGCAGCCTAGCGGGAGTAGGGGAGACCCAGTACTTC.